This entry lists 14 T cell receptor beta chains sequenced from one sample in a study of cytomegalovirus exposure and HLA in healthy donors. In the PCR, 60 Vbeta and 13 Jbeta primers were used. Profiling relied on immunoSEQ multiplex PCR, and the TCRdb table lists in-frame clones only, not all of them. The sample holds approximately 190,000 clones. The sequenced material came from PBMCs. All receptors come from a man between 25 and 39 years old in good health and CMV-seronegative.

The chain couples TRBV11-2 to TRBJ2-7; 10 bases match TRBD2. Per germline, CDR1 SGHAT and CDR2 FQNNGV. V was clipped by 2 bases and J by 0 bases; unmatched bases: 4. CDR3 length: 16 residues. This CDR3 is CASSLSSGSSSYEQYF. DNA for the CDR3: TGTGCCAGCAGCTTATCTAGCGGGAGTAGCTCCTACGAGCAGTACTTC. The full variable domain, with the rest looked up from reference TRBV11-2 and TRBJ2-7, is EAGVAQSPRYKIIEKRQSVAFWCNPISGHATLYWYQQILGQGPKLLIQFQNNGVVDDSQLPKDRFSAERLKGVDSTLKIQPAKLEDSAVYLCASSLSSGSSSYEQYFGPGTRLTVT.

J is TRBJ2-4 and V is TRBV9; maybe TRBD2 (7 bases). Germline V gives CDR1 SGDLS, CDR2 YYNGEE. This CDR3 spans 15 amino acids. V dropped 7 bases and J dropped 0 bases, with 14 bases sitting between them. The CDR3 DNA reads TGTGCCAGCCGGAGGGGGGGCTTAGCCAAAAACATTCAGTACTTC. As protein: CASRRGGLAKNIQYF.

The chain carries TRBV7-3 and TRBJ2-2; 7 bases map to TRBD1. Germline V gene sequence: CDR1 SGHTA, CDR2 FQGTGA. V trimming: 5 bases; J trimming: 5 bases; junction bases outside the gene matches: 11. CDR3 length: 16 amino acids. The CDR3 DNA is TGTGCCAGCAGCCGCGTAGGGGGCGCCCGGACCGGGGAGCTGTTTTTT. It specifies CASSRVGGARTGELFF.

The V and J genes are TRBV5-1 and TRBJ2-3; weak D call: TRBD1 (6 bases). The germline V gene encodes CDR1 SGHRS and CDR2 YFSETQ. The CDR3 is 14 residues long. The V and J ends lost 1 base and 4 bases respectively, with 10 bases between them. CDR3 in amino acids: CASSLFAGADTQYF. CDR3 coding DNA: TGCGCCAGCAGCTTGTTCGCAGGGGCAGATACGCAGTATTTT.

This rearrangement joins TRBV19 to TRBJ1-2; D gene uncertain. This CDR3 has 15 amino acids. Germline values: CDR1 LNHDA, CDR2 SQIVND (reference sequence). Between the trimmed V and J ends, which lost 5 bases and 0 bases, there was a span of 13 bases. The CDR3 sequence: CASSFRHTTNYGYTF. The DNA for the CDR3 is TGTGCCAGTAGTTTTCGACACACCACTAACTATGGCTACACCTTC. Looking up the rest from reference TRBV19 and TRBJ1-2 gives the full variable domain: DGGITQSPKYLFRKEGQNVTLSCEQNLNHDAMYWYRQDPGQGLRLIYYSQIVNDFQKGDIAEGYSVSREKKESFPLTVTSAQKNPTAFYLCASSFRHTTNYGYTFGSGTRLTVV.

CDR3 amino acids: CATSTGSDYGYTF. CDR3 coding DNA: TGTGCCACCAGCACAGGGTCGGACTATGGCTACACCTTC. The J gene is TRBJ1-2, the V gene TRBV15; possibly TRBD1 for D (5 bases). Trimming pared 4 bases from V and 3 bases from J, leaving 9 bases between. CDR3 length equals 13 residues. Germline values: CDR1 LNHNV, CDR2 YYDKDF (reference sequence).

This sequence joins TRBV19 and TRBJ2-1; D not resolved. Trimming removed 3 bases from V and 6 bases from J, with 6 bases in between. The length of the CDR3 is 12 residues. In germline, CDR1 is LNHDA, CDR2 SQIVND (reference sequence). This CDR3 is CASSIISNEQFF. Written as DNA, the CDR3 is TGTGCCAGTAGTATTATCAGCAATGAGCAGTTCTTC.

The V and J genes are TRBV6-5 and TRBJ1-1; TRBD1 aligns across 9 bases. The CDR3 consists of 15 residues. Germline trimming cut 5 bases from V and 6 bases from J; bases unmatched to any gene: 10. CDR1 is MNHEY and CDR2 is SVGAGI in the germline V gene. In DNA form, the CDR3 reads TGTGCCAGCAGTCTAGGGGACAGGGTGGGGCCTGAAGCTTTCTTT. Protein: CASSLGDRVGPEAFF.

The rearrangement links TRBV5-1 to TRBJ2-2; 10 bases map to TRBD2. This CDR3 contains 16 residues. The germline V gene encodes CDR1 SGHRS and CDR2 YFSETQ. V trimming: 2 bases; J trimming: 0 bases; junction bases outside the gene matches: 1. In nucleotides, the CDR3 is TGCGCCAGCAGCTTCCTAGCGGGAGCGAACACCGGGGAGCTGTTTTTT. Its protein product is CASSFLAGANTGELFF.

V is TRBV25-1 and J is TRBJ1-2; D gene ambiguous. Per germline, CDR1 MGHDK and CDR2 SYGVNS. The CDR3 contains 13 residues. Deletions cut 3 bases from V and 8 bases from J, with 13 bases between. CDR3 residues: CASSDGNLGGYTF. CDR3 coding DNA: TGTGCCAGCAGTGATGGTAATTTGGGCGGCTACACCTTC.

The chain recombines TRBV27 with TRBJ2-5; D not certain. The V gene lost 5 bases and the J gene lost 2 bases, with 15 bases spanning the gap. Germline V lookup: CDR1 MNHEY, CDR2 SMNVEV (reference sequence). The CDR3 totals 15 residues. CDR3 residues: CASSPRGDTQETQYF. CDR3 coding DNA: TGTGCCAGCAGTCCCAGAGGAGATACTCAAGAGACCCAGTACTTC.

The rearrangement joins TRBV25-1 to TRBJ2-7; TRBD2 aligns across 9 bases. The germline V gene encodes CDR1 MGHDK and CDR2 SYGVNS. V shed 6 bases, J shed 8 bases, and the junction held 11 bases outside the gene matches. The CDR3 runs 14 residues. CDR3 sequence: CASRLAGETTKQYF. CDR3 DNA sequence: TGTGCCAGCAGATTAGCGGGAGAGACGACCAAGCAGTACTTC.

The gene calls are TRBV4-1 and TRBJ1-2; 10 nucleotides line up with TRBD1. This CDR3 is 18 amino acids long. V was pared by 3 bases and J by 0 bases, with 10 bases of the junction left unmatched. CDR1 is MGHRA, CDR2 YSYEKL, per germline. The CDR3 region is CASSQHRDRGPPNYGYTF. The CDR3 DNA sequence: TGCGCCAGCAGCCAGCACCGGGACAGGGGCCCCCCTAACTATGGCTACACCTTC.

This CDR3 reads CASSRQSGYLTYEQYF. As DNA, the CDR3 is TGTGCCAGCAGCCGACAAAGCGGATACCTTACCTACGAGCAGTACTTC. The chain carries TRBV28 and TRBJ2-7, with a tentative D call TRBD2 (5 bases). This CDR3 spans 16 amino acids. Deletions cut 6 bases from V and 2 bases from J, with 20 bases between. Germline CDR1 reads MDHEN; CDR2 reads SYDVKM.